These 32 T cell receptor beta chains share one sample of origin, sequenced in a study of T cell responses to AZD1222 COVID-19 vaccine. TCRdb's table, derived via immunoSEQ multiplex PCR, lists solely in-frame clones and lacks some. The data hold 140,000 to 150,000 clones, with 80% to 90% observed a single time. Sequencing used peripheral blood, obtained on day 0 of AZD1222 vaccination. These receptors all come from an adult in good health.

This clone was detected once. This chain joins TRBV30 and TRBJ2-2; D gene unclear. V was trimmed by 0 bases and J by 1 base, leaving 6 bases between them. This CDR3 is 14 amino acids long. Per the germline V gene, CDR1 is GTSNPN and CDR2 is SVGIG (reference sequence). CDR3 in amino acids: CAWSVPRNTGELFF. In DNA form, the CDR3 reads TGTGCCTGGAGTGTACCCAGGAACACCGGGGAGCTGTTTTTT. Based on the CDR3 plus reference TRBV30 and TRBJ2-2, the full variable domain is SQTIHQWPATLVQPVGSPLSLECTVEGTSNPNLYWYRQAAGRGLQLLFYSVGIGQISSEVPQNLSASRPQDRQFILSSKKLLLSDSGFYLCAWSVPRNTGELFFGEGSRLTVL.

The chain combines TRBV7-2 with TRBJ1-6, with TRBD1 as a possible D gene (5 bases). CDR3 length: 16 residues. The V end lost 4 bases, the J end lost 10 bases, and 20 bases lay between the germline ends. The germline CDR1 and CDR2 sequences are SGHTA and FQGNSA. The CDR3 loop is CASSSNAGVSLSPLHF. The CDR3 DNA sequence: TGTGCCAGCAGCTCCAACGCGGGGGTATCGCTCTCACCCCTCCACTTT.

The genes are TRBV18 and TRBJ1-1, with TRBD1 matching 7 bases. The length of the CDR3 is 16 residues. Germline V gene data show CDR1 as KGHSH and CDR2 as LQKENI. Losses at the gene ends were 6 bases for V and 3 bases for J; bases not matched to a gene: 13. The DNA of the CDR3 is TGTGCCAGCTCGCCGCTCGGGGGGCAGGGGGACACTGAAGCTTTCTTT. Protein: CASSPLGGQGDTEAFF.

This chain connects TRBV7-9 to TRBJ2-1; D gene unclear. V was cut by 2 bases and J by 8 bases, with 7 bases left in between. Germline V gene lookup returns CDR1 SEHNR and CDR2 FQNEAQ (reference sequence). CDR3 length: 12 amino acids. Here the CDR3 reads CASSLLVDEQFF. The CDR3 DNA sequence: TGTGCCAGCAGCTTATTAGTCGATGAGCAGTTCTTC.

This clone was detected once. The CDR3 DNA reads TGTGCCAGCAGCTTGAAGGGGGCGGCTGGAAACACCATATATTTT. It codes for CASSLKGAAGNTIYF. The V and J genes are TRBV5-4 and TRBJ1-3; the match to TRBD1 covers 7 bases. CDR1 and CDR2 from the germline V gene are SGHNT and YYREEE (reference sequence). The CDR3 loop spans 15 amino acids. Trimming removed 1 base from V and 2 bases from J; junction bases left unmatched: 3.

This clone was recorded only once. The chain employs TRBV27 and TRBJ1-3, with D unresolved. V was cut by 1 base and J by 1 base, with 11 bases left in between. CDR1 and CDR2 (germline): MNHEY, SMNVEV (reference sequence). This CDR3 has 16 amino acids. The CDR3 DNA reads as TGTGCCAGCAGTTTATTGATGCCAAGTTCTGGAAACACCATATATTTT. This sequence encodes CASSLLMPSSGNTIYF.

The chain links TRBV6-5 to TRBJ1-1; D is undetermined. V was clipped by 2 bases and J by 6 bases, with 16 bases between them. Germline V gene lookup returns CDR1 MNHEY and CDR2 SVGAGI. The CDR3 sequence is 15 residues long. CDR3 nucleotide sequence: TGTGCCAGCAGTTACCACAGAGTGGGAAATGCTGAAGCTTTCTTT. Residues: CASSYHRVGNAEAFF.

This sequence joins TRBV19 and TRBJ1-2; 7 nucleotides match TRBD1. The CDR3 sequence is 13 residues long. Germline lookup yields CDR1 LNHDA and CDR2 SQIVND (reference sequence). The trim removed 5 bases at V and 5 bases at J, leaving 5 bases unmatched. The DNA of the CDR3 is TGTGCCAGTAGTTCTCAGGGGGTGTATGGCTACACCTTC. It yields the protein CASSSQGVYGYTF.

The V gene is TRBV27, the J gene TRBJ2-1; D may correspond to TRBD1 or TRBD2 (5 bases each). Looked up from germline, CDR1 is MNHEY and CDR2 is SMNVEV (reference sequence). This CDR3 has 12 amino acids. V was trimmed by 8 bases and J by 0 bases, leaving 5 bases between them. CDR3 amino acids: CASGGSYNEQFF. DNA of the CDR3: TGTGCCAGCGGGGGCTCCTACAATGAGCAGTTCTTC.

The V gene is TRBV9, the J gene TRBJ2-3, with 7 bases that match TRBD2. V dropped 4 bases and J dropped 2; count of bases not matched to a gene: 4. The CDR3 totals 14 residues. The germline gives CDR1 SGDLS, CDR2 YYNGEE. The CDR3 DNA reads as TGTGCCAGCAGCCCTCGGGACTACACAGATACGCAGTATTTT. It translates to CASSPRDYTDTQYF.

The chain joins TRBV6-5 to TRBJ1-2, with TRBD1 matching 11 bases. CDR1 is MNHEY and CDR2 is SVGAGI in the germline V gene. The CDR3 totals 13 residues. Trimming at V came to 9 bases and at J to 5 bases, leaving 5 bases not matched to a gene. Here the CDR3 reads CASSRDRGYGYTF. The CDR3 DNA reads as TGTGCCAGTTCCCGGGACAGGGGGTATGGCTACACCTTC.

DNA of the CDR3: TGTGCCAGCAGCCCCATTAGGGTGACAGGGACTAGTGGAAACACCATATATTTT. It yields the protein CASSPIRVTGTSGNTIYF. The chain employs TRBV7-8 and TRBJ1-3, with 7 bases fitting TRBD1. This CDR3 is 18 amino acids long. With V trimmed by 5 bases and J by 3 bases, 16 bases remained unmatched. Germline V lookup: CDR1 SGHVS, CDR2 FQNEAQ.

The chain uses TRBV27 and TRBJ1-4; 8 positions agree with TRBD1. The CDR3 contains 15 residues. CDR1 is MNHEY, CDR2 SMNVEV, per germline (reference sequence). With V trimmed by 8 bases and J by 7 bases, 12 bases remained unmatched. The CDR3 spells CASCPGGAPGEKLFF. The CDR3 DNA reads as TGTGCCAGCTGCCCAGGGGGCGCCCCGGGTGAAAAACTGTTTTTT.

The chain is built from TRBV2 and TRBJ1-2, with no clear D. Germline CDR1 and CDR2: SNHLY and FYNNEI. Deletions cut 4 bases from V and 0 bases from J, with 18 bases between. CDR3 length: 17 residues. CDR3 protein: CASSVSLSQEANYGYTF. The CDR3 region has the DNA TGTGCCAGCAGTGTATCCCTGTCCCAGGAAGCTAACTATGGCTACACCTTC.

The rearrangement joins TRBV28 to TRBJ2-4, with 11 bases matching TRBD1. CDR1 and CDR2 (germline): MDHEN, SYDVKM. The CDR3 runs 15 residues. The V gene end was trimmed by 5 bases and the J gene end by 1 base; junction bases not matched to a gene: 1. CDR3 DNA sequence: TGTGCCAGCAGTGGACAGGGGGCCGCCAAAAACATTCAGTACTTC. It is translated as CASSGQGAAKNIQYF. The full variable domain, rest sourced from reference TRBV28 and TRBJ2-4, is DVKVTQSSRYLVKRTGEKVFLECVQDMDHENMFWYRQDPGLGLRLIYFSYDVKMKEKGDIPEGYSVSREKKERFSLILESASTNQTSMYLCASSGQGAAKNIQYFGAGTRLSVL.

The rearrangement joins TRBV19 to TRBJ1-6; possible D gene TRBD1, 5 bases. The length of the CDR3 is 16 residues. V was trimmed by 3 bases and J by 7 bases, leaving 16 bases between them. Per the germline V gene, CDR1 is LNHDA and CDR2 is SQIVND (reference sequence). The chain's CDR3 is CASSMGRTHSNSPLHF. In DNA form, the CDR3 reads TGTGCCAGTAGTATGGGACGAACCCACTCCAATTCACCCCTCCACTTT.

The gene calls are TRBV25-1 and TRBJ1-5; 7 bases are shared with TRBD1. This CDR3 comprises 16 residues. Germline values: CDR1 MGHDK, CDR2 SYGVNS. The trim removed 0 bases at V and 2 bases at J, leaving 4 bases unmatched. The CDR3, as DNA: TGTGCCAGCAGTGAATATGATCAGGGGGGCAATCAGCCCCAGCATTTT. Amino acid sequence: CASSEYDQGGNQPQHF.

V gene TRBV21-1 combines with J gene TRBJ1-3. TRBV21-1 is termed a pseudogene. This CDR3 contains 13 residues. CDR3 amino acids: CASSLQRTDTIYF. For the CDR3, the DNA is TGTGCCAGCAGCCTCCAACGAACGGACACCATATATTTT.

The V gene is TRBV28, the J gene TRBJ2-7; TRBD2 agrees at 10 bases. J was trimmed by 0 bases and V by 2 bases; bases with no gene match: 16. The CDR3 extends over 20 amino acids. Germline V CDR1 and CDR2: MDHEN, SYDVKM. The CDR3 loop reads CASSLKLGTSEKLISYEQYF. In DNA, the CDR3 is TGTGCCAGCAGTTTAAAGTTGGGGACTAGCGAAAAGCTGATCTCCTACGAGCAGTACTTC.

V and J are TRBV3-1 (or the pseudogene TRBV3-2) and TRBJ2-1; 8 nucleotides match TRBD1. Trimming cost V 4 bases and J 4 bases; bases outside gene matches: 6. Per germline, CDR1 LGHDT and CDR2 YNNKEL (reference sequence). CDR3 length equals 15 residues. CDR3 in DNA: TGTGCCAGCAGCCCCCGTCGACAGGGGTACAATGAGCAGTTCTTC. Translation gives CASSPRRQGYNEQFF.

The V and J genes are TRBV6-5 and TRBJ1-1; TRBD1 matches at 8 bases. V was pared by 2 bases and J by 1 base, with 3 bases of the junction left unmatched. This CDR3 has 15 residues. Germline CDR1 is MNHEY and CDR2 is SVGAGI. CDR3 loop: CASSYTGTGNTEAFF. The CDR3 region has the DNA TGTGCCAGCAGTTACACGGGGACAGGGAACACTGAAGCTTTCTTT.

This clone was picked up one time. One end of the junction varies from germline; a read error may be responsible. This rearrangement joins TRBV2 to TRBJ1-2, with D perhaps matching TRBD1 (5 bases). Germline assignment: CDR1 SNHLY and CDR2 FYNNEI. The CDR3 runs 14 residues. In DNA, the CDR3 is TGTGCCAGCAGGGAAGACAGTTTGGGCTATGGCTACACCTTC. Translating it yields CASREDSLGYGYTF.

This clone showed up just once. The genes are TRBV24-1 and TRBJ1-2; D gene unclear. This CDR3 comprises 12 residues. Trimming took off 3 bases at V and 3 bases at J, with 4 bases between the two ends. The germline gives CDR1 KGHDR, CDR2 SFDVKD. DNA of the CDR3: TGTGCCACCAGTGATGTTTACTATGGCTACACCTTC. Protein sequence: CATSDVYYGYTF.

This sequence joins TRBV4-1 and TRBJ2-2; TRBD1 aligns across 7 bases. This CDR3 is 16 amino acids long. Trimming at V came to 3 bases and at J to 3 bases, leaving 7 bases not matched to a gene. The germline CDR1 and CDR2 sequences are MGHRA and YSYEKL. Here the CDR3 reads CASSQHRGSDTGELFF. As DNA, the CDR3 is TGCGCCAGCAGCCAGCACAGGGGATCGGACACCGGGGAGCTGTTTTTT.

This clone was observed a single time. The chain recombines TRBV7-9 with TRBJ1-2; a possible D gene is TRBD1 (5 bases). Trimming removed 1 base at V and 8 bases at J, with 17 bases between. Germline CDR1 is SEHNR and CDR2 is FQNEAQ (reference sequence). CDR3 length: 15 residues. The CDR3 reads CASSLDLGRALGYTF. CDR3 sequence (DNA): TGTGCCAGCAGCTTAGATTTAGGCAGGGCCCTCGGCTACACCTTC.

The genes are TRBV15 and TRBJ2-4; D is unresolved. Germline assignment: CDR1 LNHNV and CDR2 YYDKDF (reference sequence). The CDR3 runs to 16 residues. Trimming took 5 bases from V and 0 from J, leaving 14 bases between them. The CDR3 region has the DNA TGTGCCACCAGCGAAGACTCGCCGCGAGCCAAAAACATTCAGTACTTC. This sequence encodes CATSEDSPRAKNIQYF.

Only one count was recorded for this clone. This chain joins TRBV7-6 and TRBJ1-1, with 10 positions matching TRBD1. Germline V gene sequence: CDR1 SGHVS, CDR2 FNYEAQ. The CDR3 sequence is 17 residues long. Trimming at V came to 0 bases and at J to 0 bases, leaving 4 bases not matched to a gene. CDR3 coding DNA: TGTGCCAGCAGCTTAGCCCCCGGGACAGGGGTGAACACTGAAGCTTTCTTT. It codes for CASSLAPGTGVNTEAFF.

The CDR3 DNA sequence: TGTGCCAGCGCTACTAGCGGTTCCAACAATGAGCAGTTCTTC. Protein product: CASATSGSNNEQFF. The chain employs TRBV27 and TRBJ2-1; 8 positions match TRBD2. The trim removed 8 bases at V and 5 bases at J, leaving 8 bases unmatched. Germline loops: CDR1 MNHEY, CDR2 SMNVEV (reference sequence). This CDR3 has 14 amino acids.

This clone was detected only a few times. The chain employs TRBV6-4 and TRBJ2-3; TRBD2 aligns across 10 bases. V lost 3 bases, J lost 1 base, and 1 base stayed unmatched. Germline V gene lookup returns CDR1 MRHNA and CDR2 SNTAGT. The CDR3 extends over 15 amino acids. This CDR3 is CASSEGTSGTDTQYF. In nucleotides, the CDR3 is TGTGCCAGCAGTGAGGGGACTAGCGGCACAGATACGCAGTATTTT.

The chain couples TRBV5-6 to TRBJ2-7, with unresolved D. Trimming took off 2 bases at V and 0 bases at J, with 6 bases between the two ends. Germline assignment: CDR1 SGHDT and CDR2 YYEEEE. This CDR3 has 13 residues. As DNA, the CDR3 is TGTGCCAGCAGCTTAGGCAGCTCCTACGAGCAGTACTTC. Translated: CASSLGSSYEQYF.

This clone was detected only a few times. The V call is TRBV10-3, the J call TRBJ2-7; no firm D call. Germline CDR1 ENHRY, CDR2 SYGVKD. The CDR3 consists of 15 residues. The V end was cut by 10 bases, the J end by 0 bases, with 19 bases between. The CDR3 coding sequence is TGTGCCACCACGCATGGGGATGGCGGCTCCTACGAGCAGTACTTC. It codes for CATTHGDGGSYEQYF.

This chain connects TRBV21-1 to TRBJ1-5. TRBV21-1 counts as a pseudogene. This CDR3 has 20 amino acids. In DNA, the CDR3 is TGTGCCAGCAGCAAAGACCGTAAGGACCCCTGGCCCGCTAGCAATCAGCCCCAGCATTTT. Translating gives CASSKDRKDPWPASNQPQHF.